Listed here is a single T cell receptor beta chain. Its specificity is unknown. This sample was taken from a study of shared clonotypes between healthy human individuals. Sorted-subset replicate PCRs used roughly 180 ng DNA, tens of thousands of T cell genomes. Method: immunoSEQ multiplex PCR; TCRdb's copy keeps in-frame clones and lacks some. The table lists fewer than 850,000 clones, less than 95% of them singletons, with 30% to 40% in the top ten. The germline CDR1 and CDR2 sequences are SQVTM and ANQGSEA. CDR3 length equals 13 residues. Findings of the study overall: Depth was large, yet rarefaction showed that sorted-subset sequencing was incomplete.

This TCR was sampled from a man younger than 30 in good health. Some clones in this sample may be carry-over from other donors' samples. This chain joins TRBV29-1 and TRBJ2-1; a possible D gene is TRBD1 (6 bases). Sequences were obtained from memory CD8+ T cells from PBMCs. Indicated subset: CD45RO+ cells pooled with CCR7-negative TemRA cells. CDR3 region: CRVTGSSYNEQFF. Here the CDR3 DNA reads TGCAGAGTCACAGGGAGCTCCTACAATGAGCAGTTCTTC.